This T cell receptor beta chain was profiled in a study of tumor-infiltrating lymphocytes in localized non-small cell lung cancer. Study information: Resected tumor was paired with non-adjacent uninvolved lung from the same patient.

The germline gives CDR1 SGHNT, CDR2 YYREEE (reference sequence). V dropped 2 bases and J dropped 0 bases, with 11 bases sitting between them. The CDR3 has 15 amino acids. In this sample, this clone turned up a few times. Its antigen is not known. Notes on the study in general: No T-cell fraction difference was seen between IM1 and IM2 tumors. Different pieces of the same tissue went to different assays, confounding technical variation with intratumor heterogeneity.

Sequenced by immunoSEQ multiplex PCR; TCRdb stores in-frame clones only, minus some. The sample shows approximately 5,000 clones, about 70% of them seen only once. The sequencing input was lung tumor tissue. This rearrangement joins TRBV5-4 to TRBJ1-1; D gene unclear. This clonotype originated in a human donor with non-small cell lung cancer. The CDR3 is CASSFPGSLNTEAFF. The CDR3 nucleotides are TGTGCCAGCAGCTTCCCCGGCAGCTTGAACACTGAAGCTTTCTTT.